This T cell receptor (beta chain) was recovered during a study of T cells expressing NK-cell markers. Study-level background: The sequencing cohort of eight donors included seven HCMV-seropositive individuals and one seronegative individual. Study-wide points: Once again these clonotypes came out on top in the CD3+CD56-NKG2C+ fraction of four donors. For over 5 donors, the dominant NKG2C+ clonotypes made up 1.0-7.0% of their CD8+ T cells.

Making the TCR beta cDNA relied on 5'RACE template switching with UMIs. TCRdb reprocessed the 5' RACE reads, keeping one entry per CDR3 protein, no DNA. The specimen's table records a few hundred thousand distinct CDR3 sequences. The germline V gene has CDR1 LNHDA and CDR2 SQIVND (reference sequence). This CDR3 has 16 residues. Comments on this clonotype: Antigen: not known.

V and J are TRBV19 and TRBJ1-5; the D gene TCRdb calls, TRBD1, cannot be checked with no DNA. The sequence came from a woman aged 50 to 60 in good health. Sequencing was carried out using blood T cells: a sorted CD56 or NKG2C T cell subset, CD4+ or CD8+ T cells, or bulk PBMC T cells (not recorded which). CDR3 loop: CARRTGKALSNQPQHF.